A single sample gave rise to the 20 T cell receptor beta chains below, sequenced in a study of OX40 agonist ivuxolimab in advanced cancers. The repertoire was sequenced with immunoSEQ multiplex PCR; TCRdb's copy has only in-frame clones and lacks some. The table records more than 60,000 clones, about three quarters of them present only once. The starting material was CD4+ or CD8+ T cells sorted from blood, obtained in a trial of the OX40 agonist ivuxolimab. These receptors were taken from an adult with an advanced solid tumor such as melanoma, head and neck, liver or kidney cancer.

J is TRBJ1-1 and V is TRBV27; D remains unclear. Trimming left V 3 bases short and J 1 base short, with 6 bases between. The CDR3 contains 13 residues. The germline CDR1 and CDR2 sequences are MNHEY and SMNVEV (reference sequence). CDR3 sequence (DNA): TGTGCCAGCAGTTTCAAAGGGAACACTGAAGCTTTCTTT. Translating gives CASSFKGNTEAFF.

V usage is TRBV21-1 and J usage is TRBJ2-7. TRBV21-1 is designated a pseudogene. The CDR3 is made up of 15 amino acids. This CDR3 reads CASSNKAPSSYEQYF. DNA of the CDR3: TGTGCCAGCAGCAATAAGGCACCGAGCTCCTACGAGCAGTACTTC.

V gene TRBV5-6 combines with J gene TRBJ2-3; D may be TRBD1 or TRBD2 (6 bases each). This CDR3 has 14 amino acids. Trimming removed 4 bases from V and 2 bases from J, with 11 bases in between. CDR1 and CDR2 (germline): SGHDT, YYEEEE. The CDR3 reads CASSGGTYTDTQYF. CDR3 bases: TGTGCCAGCAGCGGCGGGACATACACAGATACGCAGTATTTT.

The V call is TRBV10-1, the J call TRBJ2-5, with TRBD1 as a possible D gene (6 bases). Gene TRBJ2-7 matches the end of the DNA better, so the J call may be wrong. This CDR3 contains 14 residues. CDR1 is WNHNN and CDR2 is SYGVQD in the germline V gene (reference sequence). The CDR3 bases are TGCGCCAGCAGCCAAGGACAGACGTCGAACGAGCAGTACTTC. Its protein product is CASSQGQTSNEQYF.

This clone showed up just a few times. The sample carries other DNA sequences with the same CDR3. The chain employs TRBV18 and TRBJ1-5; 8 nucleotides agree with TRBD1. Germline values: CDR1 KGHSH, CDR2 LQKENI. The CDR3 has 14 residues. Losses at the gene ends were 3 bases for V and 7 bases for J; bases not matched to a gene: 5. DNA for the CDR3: TGTGCCAGCTCACCCGGGCAGGGGGCACAGCCCCAGCATTTT. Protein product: CASSPGQGAQPQHF.

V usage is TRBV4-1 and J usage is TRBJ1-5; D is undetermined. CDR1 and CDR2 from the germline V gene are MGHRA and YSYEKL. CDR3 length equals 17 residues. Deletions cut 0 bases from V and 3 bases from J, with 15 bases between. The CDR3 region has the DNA TGCGCCAGCAGCCAAGATCTGAGGGAGGGTCCCAATCAGCCCCAGCATTTT. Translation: CASSQDLREGPNQPQHF.

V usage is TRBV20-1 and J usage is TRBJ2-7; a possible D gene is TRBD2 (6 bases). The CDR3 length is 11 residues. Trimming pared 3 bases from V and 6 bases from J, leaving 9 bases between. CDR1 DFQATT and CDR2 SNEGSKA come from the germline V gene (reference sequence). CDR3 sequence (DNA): TGCAGTGCTAGTATGGGAGGCGAGCAGTACTTC. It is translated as CSASMGGEQYF.

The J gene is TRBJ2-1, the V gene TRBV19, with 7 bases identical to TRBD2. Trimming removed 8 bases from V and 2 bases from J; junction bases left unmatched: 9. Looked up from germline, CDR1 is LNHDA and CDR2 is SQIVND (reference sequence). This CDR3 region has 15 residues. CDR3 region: CASRKAGYTYNEQFF. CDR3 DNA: TGTGCCAGTCGTAAAGCGGGGTACACCTACAATGAGCAGTTCTTC.

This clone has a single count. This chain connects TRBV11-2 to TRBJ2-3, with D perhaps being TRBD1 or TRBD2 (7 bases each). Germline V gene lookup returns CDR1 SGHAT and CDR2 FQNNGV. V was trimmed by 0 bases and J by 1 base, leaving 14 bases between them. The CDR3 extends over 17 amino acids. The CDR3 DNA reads TGTGCCAGCAGCTTAGAGGCCCAGGGGGGGGGCACAGATACGCAGTATTTT. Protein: CASSLEAQGGGTDTQYF.

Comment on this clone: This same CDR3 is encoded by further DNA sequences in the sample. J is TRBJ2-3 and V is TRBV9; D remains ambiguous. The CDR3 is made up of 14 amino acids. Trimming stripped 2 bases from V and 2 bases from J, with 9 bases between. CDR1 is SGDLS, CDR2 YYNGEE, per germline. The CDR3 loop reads CASSVGPNTDTQYF. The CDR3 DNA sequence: TGTGCCAGCAGCGTTGGCCCCAACACAGATACGCAGTATTTT.

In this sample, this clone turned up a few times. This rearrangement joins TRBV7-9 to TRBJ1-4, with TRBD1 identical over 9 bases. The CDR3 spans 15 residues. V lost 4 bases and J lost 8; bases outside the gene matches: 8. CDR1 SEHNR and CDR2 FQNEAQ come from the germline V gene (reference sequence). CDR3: CASSSQTGGGEKLFF. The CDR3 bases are TGTGCCAGCAGCTCCCAGACAGGGGGAGGAGAAAAACTGTTTTTT. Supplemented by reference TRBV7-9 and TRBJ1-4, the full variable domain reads DTGVSQNPRHKITKRGQNVTFRCDPISEHNRLYWYRQTLGQGPEFLTYFQNEAQLEKSRLLSDRFSAERPKGSFSTLEIQRTEQGDSAMYLCASSSQTGGGEKLFFGSGTQLSVL.

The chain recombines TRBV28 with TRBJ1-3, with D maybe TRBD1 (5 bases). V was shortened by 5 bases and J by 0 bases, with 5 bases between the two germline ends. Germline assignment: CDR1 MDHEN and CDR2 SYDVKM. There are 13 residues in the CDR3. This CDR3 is CASSDSSGNTIYF. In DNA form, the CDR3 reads TGTGCCAGCAGTGACAGCTCTGGAAACACCATATATTTT.

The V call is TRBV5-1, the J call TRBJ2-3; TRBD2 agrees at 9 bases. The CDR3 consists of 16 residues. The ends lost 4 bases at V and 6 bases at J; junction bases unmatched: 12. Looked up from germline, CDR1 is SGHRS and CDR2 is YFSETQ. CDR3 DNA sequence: TGCGCCAGCAGCCCGGATGGCGGGAGGGCCTGGGATACGCAGTATTTT. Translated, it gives CASSPDGGRAWDTQYF.

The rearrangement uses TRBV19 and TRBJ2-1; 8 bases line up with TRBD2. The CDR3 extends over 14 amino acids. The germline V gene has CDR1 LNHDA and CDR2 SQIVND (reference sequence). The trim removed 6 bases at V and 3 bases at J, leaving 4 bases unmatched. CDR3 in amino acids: CASRNGRVYNEQFF. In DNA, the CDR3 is TGTGCCAGTAGGAACGGGAGGGTCTACAATGAGCAGTTCTTC.

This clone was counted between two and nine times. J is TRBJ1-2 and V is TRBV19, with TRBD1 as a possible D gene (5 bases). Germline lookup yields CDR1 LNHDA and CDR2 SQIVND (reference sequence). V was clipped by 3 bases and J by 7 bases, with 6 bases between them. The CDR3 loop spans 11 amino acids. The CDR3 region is CASSMQGGYTF. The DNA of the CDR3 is TGTGCCAGTAGTATGCAGGGTGGCTACACCTTC.

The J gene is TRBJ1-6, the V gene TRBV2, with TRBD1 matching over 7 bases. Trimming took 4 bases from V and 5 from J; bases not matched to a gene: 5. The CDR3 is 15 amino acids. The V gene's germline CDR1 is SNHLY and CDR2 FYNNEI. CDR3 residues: CASSVGQLNNSPLHF. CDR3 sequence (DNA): TGTGCCAGCAGTGTGGGACAGCTCAATAATTCACCCCTCCACTTT.

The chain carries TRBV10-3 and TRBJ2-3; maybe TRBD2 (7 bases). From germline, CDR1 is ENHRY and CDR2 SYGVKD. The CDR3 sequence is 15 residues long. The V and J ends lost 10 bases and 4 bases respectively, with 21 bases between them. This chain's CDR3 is CATQGRAQKADTQYF. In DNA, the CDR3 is TGTGCCACCCAGGGGAGGGCCCAGAAGGCAGATACGCAGTATTTT.

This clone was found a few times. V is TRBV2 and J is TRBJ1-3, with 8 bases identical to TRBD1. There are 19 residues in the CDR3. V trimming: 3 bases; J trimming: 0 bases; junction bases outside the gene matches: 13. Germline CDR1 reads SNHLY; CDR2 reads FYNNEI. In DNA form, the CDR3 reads TGTGCCAGCAGTGACCGGGACAGGTCCTTCGCCGACTCTGGAAACACCATATATTTT. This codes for CASSDRDRSFADSGNTIYF.

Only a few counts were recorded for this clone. CDR3 residues: CASSQTSGSVGEQFF. CDR3 nucleotide sequence: TGCGCCAGCAGCCAGACTAGCGGGAGTGTCGGTGAGCAGTTCTTC. The rearrangement joins TRBV5-1 to TRBJ2-1, with 12 bases fitting TRBD2. Trimming cost V 4 bases and J 9 bases; bases outside gene matches: 8. This CDR3 is built from 15 residues. CDR1 and CDR2 from the germline V gene are SGHRS and YFSETQ.

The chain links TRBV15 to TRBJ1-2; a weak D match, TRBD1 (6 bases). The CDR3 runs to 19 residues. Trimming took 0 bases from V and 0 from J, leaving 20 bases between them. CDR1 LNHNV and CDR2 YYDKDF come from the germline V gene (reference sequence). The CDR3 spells CATSRDVAYLGQTNYGYTF. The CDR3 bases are TGTGCCACCAGCAGAGATGTCGCATATCTAGGACAGACTAACTATGGCTACACCTTC.